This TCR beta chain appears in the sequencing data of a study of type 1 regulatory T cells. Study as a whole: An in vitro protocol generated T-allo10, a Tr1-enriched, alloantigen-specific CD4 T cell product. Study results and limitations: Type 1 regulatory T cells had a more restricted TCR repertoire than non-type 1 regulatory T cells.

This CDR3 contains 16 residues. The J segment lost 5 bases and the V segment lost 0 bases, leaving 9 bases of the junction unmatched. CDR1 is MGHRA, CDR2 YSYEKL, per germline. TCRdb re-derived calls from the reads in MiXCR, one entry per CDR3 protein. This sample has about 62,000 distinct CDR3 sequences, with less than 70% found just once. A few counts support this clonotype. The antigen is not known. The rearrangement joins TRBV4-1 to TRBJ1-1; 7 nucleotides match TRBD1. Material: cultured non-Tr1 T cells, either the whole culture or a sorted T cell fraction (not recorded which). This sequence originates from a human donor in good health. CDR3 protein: CASSQEGGRRGTEAFF. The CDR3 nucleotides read TGCGCCAGCAGCCAAGAAGGGGGCCGGAGAGGTACTGAAGCTTTCTTT.